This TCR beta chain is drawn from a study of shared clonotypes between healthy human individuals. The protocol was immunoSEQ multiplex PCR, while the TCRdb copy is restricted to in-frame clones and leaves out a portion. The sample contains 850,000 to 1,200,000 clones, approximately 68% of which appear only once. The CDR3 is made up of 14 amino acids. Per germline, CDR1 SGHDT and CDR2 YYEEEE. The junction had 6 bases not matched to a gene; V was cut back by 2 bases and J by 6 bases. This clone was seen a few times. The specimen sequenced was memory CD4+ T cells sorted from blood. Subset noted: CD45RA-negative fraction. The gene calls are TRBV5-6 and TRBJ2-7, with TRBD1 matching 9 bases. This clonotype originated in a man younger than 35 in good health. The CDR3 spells CASSFRQGGGEQYF. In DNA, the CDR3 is TGTGCCAGCAGCTTCAGACAGGGGGGAGGCGAGCAGTACTTC.